These 17 T cell receptor beta chains originate from one sample sequenced in a study of T-cell memory formation after mild COVID-19. Via MiXCR, TCRdb re-called the 5' RACE reads, giving one row per CDR3 protein. Of hundreds of thousands of distinct CDR3 sequences in the sample, roughly a quarter were seen once. The sample taken for sequencing was PBMCs or a T cell subset sorted from them (not recorded which). These receptors originate from an adult woman who had mild COVID-19 (a few samples of this study predate the infection). Cell type and time point are not known.

The table lists this clonotype with a few counts. At one end the junction does not follow the germline gene, possibly because of a read error. V gene TRBV9 combines with J gene TRBJ2-6; the D is unclear. The CDR3 loop spans 15 amino acids. The germline gives CDR1 SGDLS, CDR2 YYNGEE. The CDR3 sequence is CASSPGVSRANVLTF. In nucleotides, the CDR3 is TGTGCCAGCAGCCCTGGGGTCTCTAGGGCCAACGTCCTGACTTTC.

The chain is built from TRBV12-3 or TRBV12-4 and TRBJ2-4, with 7 bases matching TRBD1. The CDR3 loop spans 14 amino acids. Trimming at V came to 6 bases and at J to 5 bases, leaving 7 bases not matched to a gene. The CDR3 region is CASSRGGQENIQYF. CDR3 DNA sequence: TGTGCCAGCAGCCGAGGGGGCCAAGAAAACATTCAGTACTTC.

In this sample, this clonotype turned up a few times. V usage is TRBV6-6 and J usage is TRBJ2-6; TRBD1 agrees at 8 bases. The CDR3 is 19 residues long. The germline V gene has CDR1 MNHNY and CDR2 SVGAGI (reference sequence). The J segment lost 0 bases and the V segment lost 0 bases, leaving 7 bases of the junction unmatched. CDR3 DNA sequence: TGTGCCAGCAGTTACTCAACCGGGACAGGAAACTCTGGGGCCAACGTCCTGACTTTC. Translated: CASSYSTGTGNSGANVLTF.

The chain links TRBV7-6 to TRBJ1-6; D gene unclear. Germline V gives CDR1 SGHVS, CDR2 FNYEAQ. Trimming left V 5 bases short and J 2 bases short, with 13 bases between. The CDR3 spans 16 residues. CDR3 region: CASSPPPLPYNSPLHF. DNA for the CDR3: TGTGCCAGCAGCCCGCCGCCACTTCCCTATAATTCACCCCTCCACTTT.

V usage is TRBV5-1 and J usage is TRBJ1-1; D unclear. The CDR3 is 14 amino acids. The germline V gene has CDR1 SGHRS and CDR2 YFSETQ. Trimming left V 2 bases short and J 1 base short, with 9 bases between. CDR3 in DNA: TGCGCCAGCAGCTTTGGTGTACCGAACACTGAAGCTTTCTTT. Its translation: CASSFGVPNTEAFF.

This sequence joins TRBV12-5 and TRBJ2-6; possible D gene TRBD1, 8 bases. The CDR3 has 19 residues. Trimming cost V 1 base and J 2 bases, with 18 bases left between them. Germline CDR1 LGHNT, CDR2 FRNRAP. CDR3 nucleotide sequence: TGTGCTAGTGGTTTGGCGACAGGGGAGGGGACGCCTGGGGCCAACGTCCTGACTTTC. This gives the protein CASGLATGEGTPGANVLTF.

The CDR3 bases are TGTGCCAGCGGCCCTAGTGGGACAGGGAAGGAGACCCAGTACTTC. Encoded protein: CASGPSGTGKETQYF. The chain employs TRBV7-8 and TRBJ2-5, with 9 bases aligning to TRBD1. CDR1 and CDR2 (germline): SGHVS, FQNEAQ. J was trimmed by 5 bases and V by 8 bases; bases with no gene match: 12. The CDR3 covers 15 residues. The full variable domain, completed using reference TRBV7-8 and TRBJ2-5, is GAGVSQSPRYKVAKRGQDVALRCDPISGHVSLFWYQQALGQGPEFLTYFQNEAQLDKSGLPSDRFFAERPEGSVSTLKIQRTQQEDSAVYLCASGPSGTGKETQYFGPGTRLLVL.

J is TRBJ1-6 and V is TRBV4-1; D ambiguous. CDR3 length: 13 residues. The germline V gene encodes CDR1 MGHRA and CDR2 YSYEKL. Trimming cost V 1 base and J 7 bases, with 5 bases left between them. DNA for the CDR3: TGCGCCAGCAGCCAAGCCCAGAATTCACCCCTCCACTTT. Its protein is CASSQAQNSPLHF.

The chain carries TRBV7-9 and TRBJ2-1; 13 bases map to TRBD2. Germline V lookup: CDR1 SEHNR, CDR2 FQNEAQ (reference sequence). J gave up 7 bases and V 4 bases, and 7 bases lay outside the gene matches. This CDR3 has 16 amino acids. The CDR3 region has the DNA TGTGCCAGCAGCTCTCCAGGGACTAGCGGGGTTAATGAGCAGTTCTTC. Its protein is CASSSPGTSGVNEQFF.

This chain uses TRBV5-4 with TRBJ2-7, with 10 bases fitting TRBD1. Germline CDR1 reads SGHNT; CDR2 reads YYREEE (reference sequence). The CDR3 is 15 amino acids. V lost 4 bases, J lost 5 bases, and 9 bases stayed unmatched. CDR3 bases: TGTGCCAGCAGCACGTGGGGGACAGGGGCCCACGAGCAGTACTTC. Translating gives CASSTWGTGAHEQYF.

V usage is TRBV18 and J usage is TRBJ2-3; TRBD1 aligns across 9 bases. V lost 2 bases, J lost 5 bases, and 8 bases stayed unmatched. There are 16 residues in the CDR3. Per the germline V gene, CDR1 is KGHSH and CDR2 is LQKENI. The CDR3 spells CASSPGRDRVIDTQYF. DNA of the CDR3: TGTGCCAGCTCACCAGGCCGGGACAGGGTAATAGATACGCAGTATTTT.

This clonotype turned up a few times. A much larger clone is a single base away; this may be a read error. The genes are TRBV12-3 or TRBV12-4 and TRBJ2-1; TRBD2 is a possible D gene (6 bases). CDR3 size: 16 residues. Trimming cost V 7 bases and J 10 bases, with 26 bases left between them. The CDR3 protein is CASTTGVGGALAEQFF. The CDR3 nucleotides read TGTGCCAGCACCACGGGGGTGGGGGGAGCGCTAGCGGAGCAGTTCTTC.

Here the CDR3 DNA reads TGCAGTGCTAGGGGGGGACACACGTCCTACGAGCAGTACTTC. Encoded protein: CSARGGHTSYEQYF. V gene TRBV20-1 combines with J gene TRBJ2-7; D assignment may be TRBD1 or TRBD2 (6 bases each). The CDR3 length is 14 residues. V was pared by 3 bases and J by 1 base, with 13 bases between. From germline, CDR1 is DFQATT and CDR2 SNEGSKA (reference sequence).

This sequence joins TRBV25-1 and TRBJ1-6, with TRBD1 as a possible D gene (5 bases). The germline V gene has CDR1 MGHDK and CDR2 SYGVNS. V was pared by 0 bases and J by 5 bases, with 8 bases between. CDR3 length equals 15 residues. Here the CDR3 reads CASSEYAGNNSPLHF. The CDR3 nucleotides read TGTGCCAGCAGTGAATACGCAGGGAATAATTCACCCCTCCACTTT.

This rearrangement joins TRBV24-1 to TRBJ1-1; 7 bases are a match to TRBD1. This CDR3 is built from 17 residues. The V and J ends lost 4 bases and 0 bases, in that order; junction bases with no gene match: 10. Per germline, CDR1 KGHDR and CDR2 SFDVKD. CDR3 loop: CATSDSRQGIMNTEAFF. The CDR3 DNA reads as TGTGCCACCAGTGACTCCCGACAGGGTATCATGAACACTGAAGCTTTCTTT.

This chain connects TRBV19 to TRBJ1-1; 7 bases are shared with TRBD1. Looked up from germline, CDR1 is LNHDA and CDR2 is SQIVND (reference sequence). CDR3 length equals 15 residues. J was trimmed by 0 bases and V by 10 bases; bases with no gene match: 11. The CDR3 DNA reads as TGTGCCACCAGACAGGGATGGGGAATGAACACTGAAGCTTTCTTT. Its protein product is CATRQGWGMNTEAFF. Full variable domain (outside the CDR3, taken from reference TRBV19 and TRBJ1-1): DGGITQSPKYLFRKEGQNVTLSCEQNLNHDAMYWYRQDPGQGLRLIYYSQIVNDFQKGDIAEGYSVSREKKESFPLTVTSAQKNPTAFYLCATRQGWGMNTEAFFGQGTRLTVV.

This clonotype was counted only a few times. This chain links TRBV5-1 with TRBJ2-2; a weak D match, TRBD2 (6 bases). This CDR3 contains 14 residues. Germline V gene lookup returns CDR1 SGHRS and CDR2 YFSETQ. The V and J ends lost 3 bases and 6 bases respectively, with 12 bases between them. This chain's CDR3 is CASSSGVNAGELFF. DNA of the CDR3: TGCGCCAGCAGCTCGGGGGTCAACGCCGGGGAGCTGTTTTTT. Using reference TRBV5-1 and TRBJ2-2 for the parts outside the CDR3, the full variable domain is KAGVTQTPRYLIKTRGQQVTLSCSPISGHRSVSWYQQTPGQGLQFLFEYFSETQRNKGNFPGRFSGRQFSNSRSEMNVSTLELGDSALYLCASSSGVNAGELFFGEGSRLTVL.